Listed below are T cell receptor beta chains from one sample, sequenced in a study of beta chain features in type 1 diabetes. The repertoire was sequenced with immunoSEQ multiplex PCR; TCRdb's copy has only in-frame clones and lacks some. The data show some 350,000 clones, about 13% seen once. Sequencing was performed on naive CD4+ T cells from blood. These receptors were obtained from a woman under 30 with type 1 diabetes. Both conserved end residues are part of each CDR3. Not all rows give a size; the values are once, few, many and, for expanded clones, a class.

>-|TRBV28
CASSSPTGMPYEQYF
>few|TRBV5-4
CASSLRLAETDTQYF
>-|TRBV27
CASSSHSDGTGRRVYF
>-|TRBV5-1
CASSLRTGKDGEQYF
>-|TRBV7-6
CASSPPGSGYTF
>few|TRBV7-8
CASSSTKDRAEKLFF
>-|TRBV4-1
CASSPVDRTTHQPQHF
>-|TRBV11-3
CASSGGSGYEQYF
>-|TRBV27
CASSEGQGTEAFF
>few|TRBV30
CAWSVGRTGGREQYF
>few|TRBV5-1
CASSLASGSYEQYF
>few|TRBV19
CAGSTGYTGELFF
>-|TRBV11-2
CASSLARGPQHF
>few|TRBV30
CAWDLAGGRKETQYF
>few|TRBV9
CASSVGVGNQPQHF
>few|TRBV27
CASSLGPPSMNTEAFF
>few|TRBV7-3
CASSPPGREYNEQFF
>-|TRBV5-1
CASSLVAGANEKLFF
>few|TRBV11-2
CASSYNPSGSGYEQYF
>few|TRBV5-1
CASSLGSSGSYEQFF
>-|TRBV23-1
CASSPNREQPNTGELFF
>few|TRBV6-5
CASSYTGQGEDTQYF
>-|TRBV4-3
CASSQEFGQTYNEQFF
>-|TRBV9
CASSVTGAREETQYF
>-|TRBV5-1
CASSSGGVLSYEQYF
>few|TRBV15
CATSRVGESEAFF
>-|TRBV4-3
CASSQGTSRVTQYF
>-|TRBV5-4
CASSQEVTSSGRGPRFF
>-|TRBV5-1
CASSSGLAGAGEQYF
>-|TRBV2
CASSEDRGGNQPQHF
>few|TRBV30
CAWSGNRDRGTEAFF
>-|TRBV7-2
CATGTGQGHNEQFF
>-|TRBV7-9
CASSPPTGGANYGYTF
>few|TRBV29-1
CSISTGTKETQYF
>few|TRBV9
CASSVGMGLVHEQFF
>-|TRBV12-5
CASGLAETSGTSNEQFF
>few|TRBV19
CASSMGTGLSTEAFF
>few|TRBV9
CASSVAGQLAKNIQYF
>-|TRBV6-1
CASESLRTGGAEQYF
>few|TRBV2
CASSDGRGLSYEQYF
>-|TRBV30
CAWSARGGGNQPQHF
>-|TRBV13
CASSSQRDTLNTEAFF
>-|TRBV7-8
CASSRAGSYNEQFF
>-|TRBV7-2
CASSLGTGNPLEQFF
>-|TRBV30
CAWTPGGAGHEQYF
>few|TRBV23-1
CASSQSSLGADTEAFF
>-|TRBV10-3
CAISPPTGNFGYTF
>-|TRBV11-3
CASSLDGQRESVMAEQFF
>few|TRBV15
CATSRDLGGRGYEQYF
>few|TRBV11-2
CASSPGLAGVGGELFF
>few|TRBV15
CATSRYRDTGVTGELFF
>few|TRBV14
CASSLRDTYGYTF
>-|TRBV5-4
CASSMLLAGVTDEQFF
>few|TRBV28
CASSITGTVKNIQYF
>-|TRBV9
CASGSQVRTDTQYF
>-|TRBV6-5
CASSLSEVGGLEQYF
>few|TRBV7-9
CASEASGANVLTF
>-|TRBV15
CATSGHRVEETQYF
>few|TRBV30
CAWSPSTSGFSYEQYF
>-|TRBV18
CASSPMQGKAFF